Detailed here is one T cell receptor (beta chain). The sample belongs to a study of T cell changes during pregnancy in multiple sclerosis. This CDR3 is 17 amino acids long. V was clipped by 5 bases and J by 7 bases; unmatched bases: 15. The germline gives CDR1 SEHNR, CDR2 FQNEAQ (reference sequence). Clones were read by immunoSEQ multiplex PCR, and TCRdb kept only the in-frame ones, dropping some. The table records just over 50,000 clones, over 80% of them present only once. Sample: CD4+ T cells from peripheral blood mononuclear cells, taken after pregnancy. This sequence was found in a female donor with multiple sclerosis, enrolled in a pregnancy study. V is TRBV7-9 and J is TRBJ2-1, with TRBD1 matching 9 bases. CDR3 region: CASSRNLDRGGRNEQFF. The CDR3 bases are TGTGCCAGCAGCCGAAATTTGGACAGGGGTGGGAGGAATGAGCAGTTCTTC. The full variable domain, its missing parts supplied by reference TRBV7-9 and TRBJ2-1, is DTGVSQNPRHKITKRGQNVTFRCDPISEHNRLYWYRQTLGQGPEFLTYFQNEAQLEKSRLLSDRFSAERPKGSFSTLEIQRTEQGDSAMYLCASSRNLDRGGRNEQFFGPGTRLTVL.